This record looks at one T cell receptor beta chain sequence and its context. This specimen comes from a study of blood T cell repertoires in COVID-19. About the research overall: Sample material is recorded as cDNA or gDNA derived from T cells, B-cell-depleted T cells, or PBMCs.

The CDR3 is made up of 17 amino acids. CDR1 and CDR2 (germline): SEHNR, FQNEAQ (reference sequence). V lost 0 bases and J lost 7; bases outside the gene matches: 6. How the authors handled the data: Reference gene primer amplification yielded estimated nucleated cell counts. TCRdb's table, derived via immunoSEQ multiplex PCR, lists solely in-frame clones and lacks some. Clone size and V and J calls were adopted from that table, with D and trimming inferred from the DNA. The table has about 270,000 clones, around 90% seen once. The V gene is TRBV7-9, the J gene TRBJ2-1; 13 bases agree with TRBD2. The receptor comes from a woman in her 30s with acute COVID-19. Source material: PBMCs or T cells enriched from blood (not recorded which). As DNA, the CDR3 is TGTGCCAGCAGCTTAGCCGGACTAGCGGGAGAGAGTAATGAGCAGTTCTTC. This gives the protein CASSLAGLAGESNEQFF.